This T cell receptor beta chain was found in a study of regulatory T cells in long-lasting Graves disease. Study-wide results and caveats: Persistent disease was associated with favored TRBV28 usage and with favored use of TRBJ1-2 and TRBJ2-5. More public clonotypes were shared by persistent patients (about 3,000) than by new patients (roughly 870). Having few samples may have compromised the accuracy. The researchers studied only peripheral blood, not thyroid tissue.

Arm-PCR with iRepertoire HTBI primers amplified the CDR3 regions for these TCR beta libraries. TCRdb analysed the multiplex PCR reads with MiXCR anew, one entry per CDR3 protein. The table includes around 400,000 distinct CDR3 sequences, roughly 15% detected once. V lost 6 bases and J 5 bases, leaving 20 bases between the germline ends. Germline CDR1 is DFQATT and CDR2 is SNEGSKA (reference sequence). The CDR3 extends over 15 amino acids. In this sample, this clonotype turned up many times. Its target is not known. The time point: newly diagnosed GD, antithyroid drugs for less than 3 months. PBMC RNA served as the TCR library source.

This clonotype was obtained from a female donor with Graves disease. Sample: peripheral blood mononuclear cells (PBMCs), taken at new diagnosis, from a patient treated with antithyroid drugs. J is TRBJ2-1 and V is TRBV20-1; D might be TRBD2 (5 bases). This CDR3 reads CSAGERRRPDNEQFF. In DNA form, the CDR3 reads TGCAGTGCCGGGGAACGGCGGAGGCCCGACAATGAGCAGTTCTTC.